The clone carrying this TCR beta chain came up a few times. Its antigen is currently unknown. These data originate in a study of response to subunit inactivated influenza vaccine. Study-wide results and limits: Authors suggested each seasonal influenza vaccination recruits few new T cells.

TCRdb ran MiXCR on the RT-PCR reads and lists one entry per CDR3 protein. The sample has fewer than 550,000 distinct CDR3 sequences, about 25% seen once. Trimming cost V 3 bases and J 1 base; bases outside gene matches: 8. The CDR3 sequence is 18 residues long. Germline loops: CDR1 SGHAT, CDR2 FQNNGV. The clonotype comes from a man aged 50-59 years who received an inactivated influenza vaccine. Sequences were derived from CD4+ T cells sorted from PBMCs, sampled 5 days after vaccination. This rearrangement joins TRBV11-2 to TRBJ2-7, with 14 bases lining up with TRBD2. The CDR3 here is CASSFRGGTSGGSYEQYF. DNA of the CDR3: TGTGCCAGCAGCTTTCGCGGCGGGACTAGCGGGGGTTCCTACGAGCAGTACTTC.